These T cell receptor beta chains were read from a single sample in a study of blood T cells in healthy people across ages. A single record per CDR3 protein comes from TCRdb applying MiXCR to the 5' RACE reads. This sample yields about 1,000,000 distinct CDR3 sequences, of which 35% to 50% are seen a single time; 15% to 20% belongs to the top ten. The sample taken for sequencing was blood. Receptors originate from a woman between 55 and 75 years old in good health. Both conserved end residues are part of each CDR3. D genes are given only for firm matches. A row's size may be missing; if present it is once, few, many or a size class.

d_gene: TRBD2
j_gene: TRBJ2-7
abundance: many
v_gene: TRBV20-1
CDR3aa: CSARDGSGSSYEQYF
CDR3nt: TGCAGTGCTAGAGATGGGAGCGGGAGCTCCTACGAGCAGTACTTC

d_gene: NA
j_gene: TRBJ2-1
abundance: NA
v_gene: TRBV13
CDR3aa: CASSYQGNNEQFF
CDR3nt: TGTGCCAGCAGCTACCAGGGAAACAATGAGCAGTTCTTC

d_gene: NA
j_gene: TRBJ1-1
abundance: NA
v_gene: TRBV4-1
CDR3aa: CASSQVDTLGAGTEAFF
CDR3nt: TGCGCCAGCAGCCAAGTGGATACATTAGGGGCAGGCACTGAAGCTTTCTTT

d_gene: TRBD1
j_gene: TRBJ2-7
abundance: few
v_gene: TRBV7-3
CDR3aa: CASSLVGQGLDEQYF
CDR3nt: TGTGCCAGCAGCTTAGTAGGACAGGGGCTCGACGAGCAGTACTTC

d_gene: NA
j_gene: TRBJ2-1
abundance: NA
v_gene: TRBV27
CDR3aa: CASSSLPGNEQFF
CDR3nt: TGTGCCAGCAGTTCCCTCCCGGGGAATGAGCAGTTCTTC

d_gene: NA
j_gene: TRBJ2-7
abundance: NA
v_gene: TRBV20-1
CDR3aa: CSPPDGGSYEQYF
CDR3nt: TGCAGCCCCCCCGACGGGGGCTCCTACGAGCAGTACTTC

d_gene: TRBD2
j_gene: TRBJ2-1
abundance: NA
v_gene: TRBV11-2
CDR3aa: CASSRTSGRAYSSYNEQFF
CDR3nt: TGTGCCAGCAGCCGGACTAGCGGGAGGGCCTATAGCTCCTACAATGAGCAGTTCTTC

d_gene: TRBD1
j_gene: TRBJ1-2
abundance: NA
v_gene: TRBV5-6
CDR3aa: CASSVDQGAGGYTF
CDR3nt: TGTGCCAGCAGCGTGGACCAGGGGGCGGGTGGCTACACCTTC

d_gene: TRBD2
j_gene: TRBJ2-7
abundance: NA
v_gene: TRBV6-5
CDR3aa: CASRKDIRGAYEQYF
CDR3nt: TGTGCCAGCAGGAAGGACATCCGGGGGGCCTACGAGCAGTACTTC

d_gene: TRBD1
j_gene: TRBJ1-2
abundance: few
v_gene: TRBV7-9
CDR3aa: CASSREGQGQGYTF
CDR3nt: TGTGCCAGCAGCCGTGAAGGACAGGGACAAGGCTACACCTTC

d_gene: TRBD2
j_gene: TRBJ2-1
abundance: once
v_gene: TRBV20-1
CDR3aa: CSAREPLAGGSNEQFF
CDR3nt: TGCAGTGCTAGAGAACCGCTAGCGGGAGGCTCCAATGAGCAGTTCTTC

d_gene: NA
j_gene: TRBJ2-7
abundance: NA
v_gene: TRBV21-1
CDR3aa: CASTPQGQYF
CDR3nt: TGTGCCAGCACCCCTCAGGGGCAGTACTTC

d_gene: NA
j_gene: TRBJ2-2
abundance: NA
v_gene: TRBV7-9
CDR3aa: CASSLAMRVGELFF
CDR3nt: TGTGCCAGCAGCTTAGCGATGCGGGTCGGGGAGCTGTTTTTT

d_gene: NA
j_gene: TRBJ2-1
abundance: NA
v_gene: TRBV28
CDR3aa: CASSLFGVRWQFF
CDR3nt: TGTGCCAGCAGTTTATTTGGAGTACGGTGGCAGTTCTTC

d_gene: TRBD2
j_gene: TRBJ2-1
abundance: NA
v_gene: TRBV7-2
CDR3aa: CASSSTSGGYNEQFF
CDR3nt: TGTGCCAGCAGCTCAACTAGCGGGGGTTACAATGAGCAGTTCTTC

d_gene: NA
j_gene: TRBJ2-5
abundance: NA
v_gene: TRBV28
CDR3aa: CASSRIRKETQYF
CDR3nt: TGTGCCAGCAGTCGGATCAGAAAAGAGACCCAGTACTTC

d_gene: NA
j_gene: TRBJ1-4
abundance: NA
v_gene: TRBV6-1
CDR3aa: CASRAGTKEKLFF
CDR3nt: TGTGCCAGCAGAGCCGGGACGAAGGAAAAACTGTTTTTT

d_gene: NA
j_gene: TRBJ2-5
abundance: few
v_gene: TRBV20-1
CDR3aa: CSARTEKETQYF
CDR3nt: TGCAGTGCTAGGACAGAAAAAGAGACCCAGTACTTC

d_gene: TRBD1
j_gene: TRBJ1-2
abundance: many
v_gene: TRBV18
CDR3aa: CASSPGQGVNYGYTF
CDR3nt: TGTGCCAGCTCACCCGGACAGGGGGTAAACTATGGCTACACCTTC

d_gene: NA
j_gene: TRBJ2-4
abundance: NA
v_gene: TRBV12-3/TRBV12-4
CDR3aa: CASSLGGPAENIQYF
CDR3nt: TGTGCCAGCAGTTTAGGAGGCCCGGCCGAAAACATTCAGTACTTC

d_gene: TRBD2
j_gene: TRBJ2-7
abundance: NA
v_gene: TRBV28
CDR3aa: CASTLTSGHYGYEQYF
CDR3nt: TGTGCCAGCACCTTGACTAGCGGGCATTATGGCTACGAGCAGTACTTC

d_gene: TRBD2
j_gene: TRBJ2-5
abundance: NA
v_gene: TRBV10-2
CDR3aa: CASSVLAGVETQYF
CDR3nt: TGCGCCAGCAGTGTTCTAGCGGGAGTGGAGACCCAGTACTTC

d_gene: NA
j_gene: TRBJ1-6
abundance: few
v_gene: TRBV27
CDR3aa: CASSLYPNSPLHF
CDR3nt: TGTGCCAGCAGTTTATACCCTAATTCACCCCTCCACTTT

d_gene: NA
j_gene: TRBJ1-1
abundance: many
v_gene: TRBV7-9
CDR3aa: CASSLGSGTTEAFF
CDR3nt: TGTGCCAGCAGCTTAGGGTCGGGGACCACTGAAGCTTTCTTT

d_gene: NA
j_gene: TRBJ2-1
abundance: NA
v_gene: TRBV7-3
CDR3aa: CASSLMDRGSEQFF
CDR3nt: TGTGCCAGCAGCTTAATGGACAGAGGCAGTGAGCAGTTCTTC

d_gene: NA
j_gene: TRBJ2-7
abundance: NA
v_gene: TRBV12-3/TRBV12-4
CDR3aa: CASTLDLPVHEQYF
CDR3nt: TGTGCCAGCACCTTGGACCTCCCCGTCCACGAGCAGTACTTC

d_gene: NA
j_gene: TRBJ1-2
abundance: NA
v_gene: TRBV7-2
CDR3aa: CASSLKARDYGYTF
CDR3nt: TGTGCCAGCAGCTTAAAGGCCCGTGACTATGGCTACACCTTC

d_gene: NA
j_gene: TRBJ2-1
abundance: NA
v_gene: TRBV5-1
CDR3aa: CASSLRTGLPNEQFF
CDR3nt: TGCGCCAGCAGCTTGAGGACTGGACTTCCCAATGAGCAGTTCTTC

d_gene: TRBD2
j_gene: TRBJ2-3
abundance: few
v_gene: TRBV6-1
CDR3aa: CASSDPPLTSVTDTQYF
CDR3nt: TGTGCCAGCAGTGATCCCCCGTTAACTAGCGTCACAGATACGCAGTATTTT

d_gene: NA
j_gene: TRBJ2-4
abundance: few
v_gene: TRBV5-1
CDR3aa: CASSPGTLLAKNIQYF
CDR3nt: TGCGCCAGCAGCCCGGGGACATTACTAGCCAAAAACATTCAGTACTTC

d_gene: TRBD2
j_gene: TRBJ2-5
abundance: NA
v_gene: TRBV29-1
CDR3aa: CSGGGTNQETQYF
CDR3nt: TGCAGCGGGGGGGGGACCAACCAAGAGACCCAGTACTTC

d_gene: TRBD1
j_gene: TRBJ2-5
abundance: NA
v_gene: TRBV9
CDR3aa: CASSVEDRAQETQYF
CDR3nt: TGTGCCAGCAGCGTAGAGGACAGGGCCCAAGAGACCCAGTACTTC